What follows are 21 T cell receptor beta chains derived from one specimen sequenced in a study of molecular identifiers for immune sequencing clone quantification. Using its own MiXCR run on the PCR reads, TCRdb lists one record per CDR3 protein. The table lists some 320,000 distinct CDR3 sequences, over 20% of them singletons. The sample comprised naive CD8+ T cells from blood, with Jurkat cell RNA spiked in. The subset here: FACS-sorted CD8+CD4-CCR7+CD45RA+ naive T cells. The receptors here all came from a human donor in good health. Some libraries in this study had Jurkat cell RNA spiked in.

The chain has TRBV30 and TRBJ2-7, with 8 bases lining up with TRBD1. Germline V gene sequence: CDR1 GTSNPN, CDR2 SVGIG (reference sequence). Trimming cost V 5 bases and J 4 bases; bases outside gene matches: 4. The CDR3 length is 12 residues. CDR3 sequence (DNA): TGTGCCTGGGACCGGGACAGGTACGAGCAGTACTTC. It is translated as CAWDRDRYEQYF. The complete variable domain, with remaining parts taken from reference TRBV30 and TRBJ2-7, reads SQTIHQWPATLVQPVGSPLSLECTVEGTSNPNLYWYRQAAGRGLQLLFYSVGIGQISSEVPQNLSASRPQDRQFILSSKKLLLSDSGFYLCAWDRDRYEQYFGPGTRLTVT.

As regards this clonotype: A much bigger clone sits one base away, suggesting this may be a read error. The chain carries TRBV29-1 and TRBJ1-1, with D tentatively TRBD1 (6 bases). The CDR3 contains 16 residues. Germline V lookup: CDR1 SQVTM, CDR2 ANQGSEA. V shed 5 bases and J shed 0 bases, with 19 bases lying between them. CDR3 region: CSVPTLGASMNTEAFF. The CDR3 bases are TGCAGCGTTCCCACTTTGGGGGCGTCCATGAACACTGAAGCTTTCTTT.

To note about this clonotype: At one of its ends the junction is not consistent with the germline gene, which may arise from a read error. V and J are TRBV12-3 or TRBV12-4 and TRBJ1-1; D unresolved. The CDR3 consists of 13 residues. The CDR3 nucleotides read TGTGCCAGCAGTTTAACCATGAACACTAAAGCTTTCTTT. As protein: CASSLTMNTKAFF.

This clonotype was detected many times. The V and J genes are TRBV7-9 and TRBJ2-7; 9 bases line up with TRBD2. This CDR3 is built from 17 residues. Looked up from germline, CDR1 is SEHNR and CDR2 is FQNEAQ (reference sequence). V lost 6 bases, J lost 5 bases, and 17 bases stayed unmatched. The CDR3 region is CASSHSPSGAPYDEQYF. CDR3 bases: TGTGCCAGCAGTCACTCGCCTAGCGGGGCCCCATACGACGAGCAGTACTTC.

J is TRBJ1-5 and V is TRBV30; unclear D gene. V dropped 5 bases and J dropped 0 bases, with 14 bases sitting between them. The germline gives CDR1 GTSNPN, CDR2 SVGIG (reference sequence). The CDR3 consists of 15 residues. This CDR3 reads CAWGNGSHSNQPQHF. Here the CDR3 DNA reads TGTGCCTGGGGTAACGGGTCGCATAGCAATCAGCCCCAGCATTTT.

In its sample, this clonotype was seen a few times. The chain joins TRBV30 to TRBJ1-2, with a weak D call TRBD1 (6 bases). Germline CDR1 is GTSNPN and CDR2 is SVGIG (reference sequence). The CDR3 is 15 amino acids. Trimming cost V 3 bases and J 1 base, with 15 bases left between them. The CDR3 loop is CAWSFGTNLNYGYTF. CDR3 DNA sequence: TGTGCCTGGAGCTTCGGGACAAACCTTAACTATGGCTACACCTTC.

The chain has TRBV29-1 and TRBJ2-2; no reliable D call. Germline CDR1 and CDR2: SQVTM and ANQGSEA. This CDR3 is 13 amino acids long. V was clipped by 4 bases and J by 2 bases, with 8 bases between them. For the CDR3, the DNA is TGCAGCGTTGTAGGACGTAACACCGGGGAGCTGTTTTTT. Translated, it gives CSVVGRNTGELFF.

This clonotype was observed many times. The gene calls are TRBV10-2 and TRBJ2-3; no reliable D call. The CDR3 has 11 amino acids. The V end lost 3 bases, the J end lost 5 bases, and 3 bases lay between the germline ends. The V gene's germline CDR1 is WSHSY and CDR2 SAAADI. The chain's CDR3 is CASSEIDTQYF. In nucleotides, the CDR3 is TGCGCCAGCAGTGAAATAGATACGCAGTATTTT.

Turning to this clonotype: A much more abundant neighbour one base away suggests this may be a read error. The CDR3 loop reads CANSFGTGEKLFF. The CDR3 DNA reads as TGTGCCAACAGCTTTGGGACAGGCGAAAAACTGTTTTTT. V gene TRBV7-6 combines with J gene TRBJ1-4; 8 nucleotides line up with TRBD1. There are 13 residues in the CDR3. Per the germline V gene, CDR1 is SGHVS and CDR2 is FNYEAQ.

V and J are TRBV20-1 and TRBJ1-5, with 10 bases aligning to TRBD1. The germline CDR1 and CDR2 sequences are DFQATT and SNEGSKA (reference sequence). CDR3 length equals 14 residues. The ends lost 7 bases at V and 1 base at J; junction bases unmatched: 4. The chain's CDR3 is CSVRTGGSNQPQHF. CDR3 in DNA: TGCAGTGTTCGGACAGGGGGAAGCAATCAGCCCCAGCATTTT.

This clonotype has ten or more counts. The gene calls are TRBV7-2 and TRBJ1-1; no firm D call. The germline gives CDR1 SGHTA, CDR2 FQGNSA. The CDR3 consists of 13 residues. V was clipped by 1 base and J by 4 bases, with 7 bases between them. The CDR3 is CASSLGRFTEAFF. DNA for the CDR3: TGTGCCAGCAGCTTAGGGCGGTTCACTGAAGCTTTCTTT.

V usage is TRBV11-2 and J usage is TRBJ2-3; D may be TRBD1 (5 bases). Per the germline V gene, CDR1 is SGHAT and CDR2 is FQNNGV. The CDR3 spans 17 residues. Trimming cost V 5 bases and J 7 bases, with 25 bases left between them. Here the CDR3 reads CASSLSSAAGILNTQYF. The CDR3 DNA follows: TGTGCCAGCAGCCTCTCCAGCGCTGCAGGGATCTTGAATACGCAGTATTTT.

This clonotype was picked up many times. This rearrangement joins TRBV27 to TRBJ1-4, with D tentatively TRBD1 (6 bases). V was shortened by 0 bases and J by 4 bases, with 9 bases between the two germline ends. The germline gives CDR1 MNHEY, CDR2 SMNVEV (reference sequence). This CDR3 is 15 amino acids long. The DNA of the CDR3 is TGTGCCAGCAGTTTATCAACAGGGCTTAATGAAAAACTGTTTTTT. Its translation is CASSLSTGLNEKLFF.

The chain couples TRBV5-6 to TRBJ2-5; unclear D gene. Germline CDR1 and CDR2: SGHDT and YYEEEE. V lost 0 bases and J 0 bases, leaving 6 bases between the germline ends. The CDR3 has 14 amino acids. In DNA, the CDR3 is TGTGCCAGCAGCTTGGCCAGTAACCAAGAGACCCAGTACTTC. Protein: CASSLASNQETQYF.

In this sample, this clonotype turned up many times. The chain couples TRBV7-2 to TRBJ2-3; 9 bases fit TRBD2. Germline-derived CDR1 and CDR2 are SGHTA and FQGNSA. The CDR3 spans 15 residues. The J segment lost 4 bases and the V segment lost 3 bases, leaving 5 bases of the junction unmatched. The CDR3 here is CASSFSGRSADTQYF. CDR3 DNA sequence: TGTGCCAGCAGCTTTAGCGGGAGAAGCGCAGATACGCAGTATTTT.

As regards this clonotype: This may stem from a read error, because a much larger clone lies one nucleotide away. The missing conserved phenylalanine or tryptophan at the end of this CDR3 makes a read error likely. The V gene is TRBV19, the J gene TRBJ1-1; D is uncertain. Germline values: CDR1 LNHDA, CDR2 SQIVND (reference sequence). The CDR3 has 13 amino acids. The V end lost 3 bases, the J end lost 0 bases, and 5 bases lay between the germline ends. The CDR3 here is CASSMPLNTEAFS. CDR3 coding DNA: TGTGCCAGTAGTATGCCCCTGAACACTGAAGCTTTCTCT.

Details on this clonotype: A much bigger clone sits one base away, suggesting this may be a read error. This rearrangement joins TRBV29-1 to TRBJ1-1, with a tentative D call TRBD1 (6 bases). Germline CDR1 reads SQVTM; CDR2 reads ANQGSEA. There are 13 residues in the CDR3. V dropped 7 bases and J dropped 4 bases, with 16 bases sitting between them. Written as DNA, the CDR3 is TGCAGCGGGGGGGGGGCAGACGGCACTGAAGCTTTCTTT. It specifies CSGGGADGTEAFF.

This clonotype was counted a few times. Here the CDR3 reads CASSVDGTGSYGYTF. CDR3 DNA sequence: TGTGCCAGCAGCGTAGACGGGACAGGGTCCTATGGCTACACCTTC. The chain employs TRBV9 and TRBJ1-2, with 9 bases identical to TRBD1. With 0 bases clipped from V and 4 bases from J, the junction kept 4 bases outside the gene matches. Per the germline V gene, CDR1 is SGDLS and CDR2 is YYNGEE. This CDR3 is 15 amino acids long.

This clonotype was picked up many times. V usage is TRBV6-1 and J usage is TRBJ2-7; the D is unclear. The V gene lost 1 base and the J gene lost 2 bases, with 6 bases spanning the gap. The germline V gene encodes CDR1 MNHNS and CDR2 SASEGT. The CDR3 contains 13 residues. The CDR3 nucleotides are TGTGCCAGCAGTGAAGTGGTGACCTACGAGCAGTACTTC. Amino acid sequence: CASSEVVTYEQYF.

This clonotype was counted a few times. The chain joins TRBV6-1 to TRBJ1-1; D not resolved. Germline lookup yields CDR1 MNHNS and CDR2 SASEGT. There are 13 residues in the CDR3. The V end was cut by 7 bases, the J end by 4 bases, with 13 bases between. CDR3 sequence (DNA): TGTGCCAGCACCGGCGTGTGGGGCACTGAAGCTTTCTTT. It encodes CASTGVWGTEAFF.

A remark on this clonotype: Being one base from a much bigger clone, this may be a read error. V usage is TRBV30 and J usage is TRBJ1-1; TRBD1 matches 8 bases. This CDR3 comprises 14 residues. Germline CDR1 GTSNPN, CDR2 SVGIG (reference sequence). The CDR3 DNA is TGTACCTGGAGTGTTGGAACAGGGGGGACTGAAGCTTTCTTT. It translates to CTWSVGTGGTEAFF.